A selection of T cell receptor beta chains follows, all from one sample in a study of T cell repertoires in cytomegalovirus infection. TCRdb reprocessed the reads via MiXCR and lists one record per CDR3 protein. The repertoire holds around 69,000 distinct CDR3 sequences, with 20% to 25% as singletons. No antigen has been identified for these receptors. This material consisted of CD8+ T cells from cultured PBMCs, taken from culture after CMV antigen stimulation. The source is a human donor in good health (CMV status not recorded). Some clones in this sample may be carry-over from other donors' samples. Each CDR3 is given with its conserved first and last residue. The D gene is left open where the match is weak. A row's size may be missing; if present it is once, few, many or a size class.

>TRBV4-1|.|.|TRBJ2-7
CASSQGTGSSYEQYF
TGCGCCAGCAGCCAGGGGACTGGGAGCTCCTACGAGCAGTACTTC
>TRBV7-8|.|.|TRBJ2-7
CASSFNSYEQYF
TGTGCCAGTAGCTTTAACAGCTACGAGCAGTACTTC
>TRBV28|.|few|TRBJ2-5
CASSLSKETQYF
TGTGCCAGCAGTTTATCAAAGGAGACCCAGTACTTC
>TRBV2|.|few|TRBJ2-7
CASRGASSEQYF
TGTGCCAGCCGGGGGGCCTCATCCGAGCAGTACTTC
>TRBV7-8|.|.|TRBJ1-3
CASSLGADAVNTIYF
TGTGCCAGCAGCTTAGGGGCGGACGCAGTGAACACCATATATTTT
>TRBV11-3|TRBD1|few|TRBJ2-1
CASSQRTGAIVDEQFF
TGTGCCAGCAGCCAAAGGACAGGGGCGATTGTCGATGAGCAGTTCTTC
>TRBV6-5|TRBD2|few|TRBJ2-1
CASRLAGSSYNEQFF
TGTGCCAGCAGACTAGCGGGTAGCTCCTACAATGAGCAGTTCTTC
>TRBV7-9|.|few|TRBJ2-5
CASSLVTPQETQYF
TGTGCCAGCAGCTTAGTCACTCCCCAAGAGACCCAGTACTTC
>TRBV18|.|many|TRBJ2-7
CASSQHWQSYEQYF
TGTGCCAGCTCACAACATTGGCAATCTTACGAGCAGTACTTC
>TRBV7-6|.|.|TRBJ2-1
CASSLGGQSYNEQFF
TGTGCCAGCAGCTTGGGGGGCCAGAGCTACAATGAGCAGTTCTTC
>TRBV19|TRBD1|once|TRBJ1-2
CASSIGTGGLSDYGYTF
TGTGCCAGTAGTATAGGGACAGGGGGTTTGTCGGACTATGGCTACACCTTC
>TRBV11-2|.|.|TRBJ2-7
CASSSDRSYEQYF
TGTGCCAGCAGCTCCGACAGGTCCTACGAGCAGTACTTC
>TRBV7-2|TRBD2|.|TRBJ2-1
CASSLDASGAFYNEQFF
TGTGCCAGCAGCTTAGATGCGAGCGGGGCCTTCTACAATGAGCAGTTCTTC
>TRBV7-2|.|few|TRBJ1-1
CASSLWGNTEAFF
TGTGCCAGCAGCTTATGGGGGAACACTGAAGCTTTCTTT
>TRBV7-9|TRBD2|few|TRBJ2-1
CASSSSGGPGEQFF
TGTGCCAGCAGCTCAAGCGGGGGGCCGGGAGAGCAGTTCTTC
>TRBV29-1|TRBD1|.|TRBJ2-7
CSVATGVKYEQYF
TGCAGCGTTGCGACAGGGGTTAAGTACGAGCAGTACTTC
>TRBV23-1|.|.|TRBJ2-6
CASSQSGGSGANVLTF
TGCGCCAGCAGTCAATCGGGGGGCTCTGGGGCCAACGTCCTGACTTTC
>TRBV12-3/TRBV12-4|TRBD1|few|TRBJ2-7
CASSFPRDRVPYEQYF
TGTGCCAGCAGTTTTCCCCGGGACAGGGTCCCCTACGAGCAGTACTTC
>TRBV12-3/TRBV12-4|.|few|TRBJ1-5
CASSFRKGLNQPQHF
TGTGCCAGCAGTTTTCGAAAGGGACTCAATCAGCCCCAGCATTTT
>TRBV6-2/TRBV6-3|.|few|TRBJ2-5
CASSYSDGQETQYF
TGTGCCAGCAGTTACTCGGACGGGCAAGAGACCCAGTACTTC
>TRBV6-5|.|.|TRBJ2-2
CASTQRDRNTGELFF
TGTGCCAGCACCCAACGGGACCGCAACACCGGGGAGCTGTTTTTT
>TRBV2|TRBD1|.|TRBJ2-2
CASSDSQGAYTGELFF
TGTGCCAGCAGTGACTCCCAGGGGGCTTACACCGGGGAGCTGTTTTTT
>TRBV7-9|TRBD2|.|TRBJ2-3
CASSLPTSGGPADTQYF
TGTGCCAGCAGCTTACCGACTAGCGGGGGCCCAGCAGATACGCAGTATTTT
>TRBV19|TRBD2|.|TRBJ2-1
CASSGAGGFNEQFF
TGTGCCAGTAGTGGGGCGGGGGGGTTTAATGAGCAGTTCTTC
>TRBV6-2/TRBV6-3|.|few|TRBJ2-1
CASSYSGANEQFF
TGTGCCAGCAGTTACTCTGGGGCGAATGAGCAGTTCTTC
>TRBV5-4|.|.|TRBJ2-5
CASSPWDFPQETQYF
TGTGCCAGCAGCCCCTGGGACTTCCCCCAAGAGACCCAGTACTTC
>TRBV7-4|.|few|TRBJ1-5
CASSLRGANNQPQHF
TGTGCCAGCAGCCTCCGTGGAGCCAACAATCAGCCCCAGCATTTT
>TRBV7-7|.|few|TRBJ1-2
CASSLAREWGRDTNSYGYTF
TGTGCTAGCAGCTTAGCACGAGAGTGGGGACGGGACACTAACTCGTATGGCTACACCTTC
>TRBV7-2|.|.|TRBJ2-1
CASSPTPNYNEQFF
TGTGCCAGCAGCCCCACCCCTAACTACAATGAGCAGTTCTTC
>TRBV4-1|TRBD1|.|TRBJ1-1
CASSPRDRGDTEAFF
TGCGCCAGCAGCCCCCGGGACAGGGGGGACACTGAAGCTTTCTTT
>TRBV6-6|TRBD2|.|TRBJ2-1
CASKPSGGASSYNEQFF
TGTGCCAGCAAACCTAGCGGGGGGGCCAGCTCCTACAATGAGCAGTTCTTC
>TRBV28|.|once|TRBJ2-3
CASSPRDTDTQYF
TGTGCCAGCAGTCCCCGAGACACAGATACGCAGTATTTT
>TRBV7-8|TRBD1|.|TRBJ1-5
CASSSGGYQPQHF
TGTGCCAGCAGCTCAGGGGGCTATCAGCCCCAGCATTTT
>TRBV7-2|.|few|TRBJ2-5
CASSLFGTSETQYF
TGTGCCAGCAGCTTATTCGGGACTTCGGAGACCCAGTACTTC
>TRBV7-9|TRBD1|.|TRBJ2-1
CASSPDVGTGVIIDEQFF
TGTGCCAGCAGCCCCGATGTTGGGACAGGGGTTATAATAGATGAGCAGTTCTTC
>TRBV7-2|.|.|TRBJ2-6
CASSLEDAVRVYSGANVLTF
TGTGCCAGCAGCTTAGAGGATGCGGTCAGGGTGTACTCTGGGGCCAACGTCCTGACTTTC
>TRBV6-2/TRBV6-3|.|.|TRBJ1-3
CASSPRLISGNTIYF
TGTGCCAGCAGTCCTCGACTGATCTCTGGAAACACCATATATTTT
>TRBV6-2/TRBV6-3|TRBD2|.|TRBJ2-1
CASSPRLAGGPVNEQFF
TGTGCCAGCAGTCCCCGACTAGCGGGGGGGCCGGTCAATGAGCAGTTCTTC
>TRBV6-5|.|few|TRBJ1-1
CASSPGPTKAFF
TGTGCCAGCAGCCCTGGCCCGACGAAGGCTTTCTTT
>TRBV7-6|.|.|TRBJ1-1
CASSFRKTGDTEAFF
TGTGCCAGCAGCTTCCGAAAGACGGGGGACACTGAAGCTTTCTTT
>TRBV7-8|.|.|TRBJ1-5
CASSLGQNQPQHF
TGTGCCAGCAGCTTAGGACAGAATCAGCCCCAGCATTTT
>TRBV7-9|TRBD1|few|TRBJ1-1
CASSHNPRQGRNTEAFF
TGTGCCAGCAGCCATAACCCAAGACAGGGCCGGAACACTGAAGCTTTCTTT
>TRBV4-1|.|.|TRBJ1-5
CASSQVSADSNQPQHF
TGCGCCAGCAGCCAAGTATCTGCAGATAGCAATCAGCCCCAGCATTTT
>TRBV6-1|.|once|TRBJ2-7
CASILTAFSYEQYF
TGTGCCAGCATTCTCACAGCTTTCTCCTACGAGCAGTACTTC